This TCR beta chain stems from a study of spatial heterogeneity in lung cancer. About the research overall: The approximately 69 donors had untreated early-stage non-small cell lung cancer. Sequenced were any available follow-up PBMC samples, which had been obtained a median of about two years after resection. Detected beta-chain sequences consistently exceeded alpha-chain sequences.

Of note for this clonotype: Its target is unknown.

Germline values: CDR1 SGHTA, CDR2 FQGNSA. CDR3 length: 15 residues. V lost 7 bases and J lost 2, with 15 bases in between. TCRdb independently ran MiXCR on the 5' RACE reads; one entry per CDR3 protein. The sample holds 20,000 to 30,000 distinct CDR3 sequences; around 6% are singletons and the top ten take 20% to 25%. Indicated time point: blood at routine non-recurrence follow-up after resection. Without sorting, whole RNA was sequenced from tumor, nontumor lung or frozen PBMC. General study points: At resection, ubiquitous expanded tumor TCRs appeared in blood more than at follow-up.

Material: PBMCs, obtained at follow-up. This chain connects TRBV7-2 to TRBJ1-5; D is perhaps TRBD1 (5 bases). The receptor was derived from a male donor with early-stage non-small cell lung cancer. The CDR3 DNA reads as TGTGCCAGCAACTTCGGGGGACGGGGCAATCAGCCCCAGCATTTT. Amino acid sequence: CASNFGGRGNQPQHF. The full variable domain, its missing parts supplied by reference TRBV7-2 and TRBJ1-5, is GAGVSQSPSNKVTEKGKDVELRCDPISGHTALYWYRQSLGQGLEFLIYFQGNSAPDKSGLPSDRFSAERTGGSVSTLTIQRTQQEDSAVYLCASNFGGRGNQPQHFGDGTRLSIL.